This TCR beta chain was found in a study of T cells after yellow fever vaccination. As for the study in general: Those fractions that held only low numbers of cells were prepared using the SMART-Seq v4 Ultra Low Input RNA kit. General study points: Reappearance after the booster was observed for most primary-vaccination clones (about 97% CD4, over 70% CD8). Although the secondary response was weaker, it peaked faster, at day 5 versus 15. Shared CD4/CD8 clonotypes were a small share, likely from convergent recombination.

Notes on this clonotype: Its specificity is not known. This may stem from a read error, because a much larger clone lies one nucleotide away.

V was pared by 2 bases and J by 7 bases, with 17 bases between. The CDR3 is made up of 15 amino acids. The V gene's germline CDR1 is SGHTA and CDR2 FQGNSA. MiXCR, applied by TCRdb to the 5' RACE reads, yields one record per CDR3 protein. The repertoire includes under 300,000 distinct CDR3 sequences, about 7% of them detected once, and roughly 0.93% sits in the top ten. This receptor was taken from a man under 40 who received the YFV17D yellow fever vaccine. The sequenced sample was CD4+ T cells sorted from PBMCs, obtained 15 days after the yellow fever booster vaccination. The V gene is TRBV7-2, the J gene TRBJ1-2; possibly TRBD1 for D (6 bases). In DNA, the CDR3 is TGTGCCAGCAGCTTAAAACAGGGCGCCAAGTGTGGCTACACCTTC. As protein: CASSLKQGAKCGYTF.